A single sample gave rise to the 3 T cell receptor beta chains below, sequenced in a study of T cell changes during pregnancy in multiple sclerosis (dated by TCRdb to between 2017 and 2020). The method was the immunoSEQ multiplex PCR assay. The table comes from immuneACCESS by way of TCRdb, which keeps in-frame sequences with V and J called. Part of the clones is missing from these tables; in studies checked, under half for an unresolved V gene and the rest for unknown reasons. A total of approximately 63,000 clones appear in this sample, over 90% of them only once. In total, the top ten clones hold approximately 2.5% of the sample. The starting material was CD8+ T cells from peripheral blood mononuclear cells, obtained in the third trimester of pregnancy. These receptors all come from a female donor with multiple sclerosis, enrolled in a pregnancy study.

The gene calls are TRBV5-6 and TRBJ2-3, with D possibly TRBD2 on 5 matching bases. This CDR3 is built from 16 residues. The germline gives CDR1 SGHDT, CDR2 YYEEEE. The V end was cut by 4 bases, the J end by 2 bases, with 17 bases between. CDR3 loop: CASSRLSTAFTDTQYF. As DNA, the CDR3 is TGTGCCAGCAGCCGACTATCGACCGCCTTCACAGATACGCAGTATTTT.

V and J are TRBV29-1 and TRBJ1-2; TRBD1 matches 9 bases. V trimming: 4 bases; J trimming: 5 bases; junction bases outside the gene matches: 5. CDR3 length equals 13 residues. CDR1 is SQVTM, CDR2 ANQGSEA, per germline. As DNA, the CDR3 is TGCAGCGTTGGGACAGGGGACGGGTATGGCTACACCTTC. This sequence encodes CSVGTGDGYGYTF.

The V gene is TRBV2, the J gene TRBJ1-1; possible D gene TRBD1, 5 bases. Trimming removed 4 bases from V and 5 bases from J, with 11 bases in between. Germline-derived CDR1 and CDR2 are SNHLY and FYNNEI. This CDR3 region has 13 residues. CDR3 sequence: CASSVAGLTEAFF. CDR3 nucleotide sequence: TGTGCCAGCAGTGTCGCAGGGTTGACTGAAGCTTTCTTT. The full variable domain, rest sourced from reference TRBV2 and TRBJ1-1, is EPEVTQTPSHQVTQMGQEVILRCVPISNHLYFYWYRQILGQKVEFLVSFYNNEISEKSEIFDDQFSVERPDGSNFTLKIRSTKLEDSAMYFCASSVAGLTEAFFGQGTRLTVV.